Following are 12 T cell receptor beta chains from one sample sequenced in a study of lymphopenia after photon versus proton radiotherapy. Here immunoSEQ multiplex PCR was the method, and the copy in TCRdb shows in-frame clones only, minus some. The sample consists of about 37,000 clones, 85% of them appearing once. The sequenced sample was peripheral blood, obtained from a patient treated with photon-based radiotherapy. These receptors were taken from a man aged 50-59 years with gastric cancer.

The chain recombines TRBV7-2 with TRBJ2-3; D is unresolved. V gave up 0 bases and J gave up 2 bases, with 9 bases separating them. This CDR3 comprises 15 residues. Germline V lookup: CDR1 SGHTA, CDR2 FQGNSA. The CDR3 bases are TGTGCCAGCAGCTTAGCGACCTGGACCACAGATACGCAGTATTTT. It specifies CASSLATWTTDTQYF.

In this sample, this clone turned up a few times. This sequence joins TRBV6-6 and TRBJ1-4, with 9 bases matching TRBD1. V gave up 7 bases and J gave up 8 bases; unmatched junction bases: 8. The CDR3 runs to 14 residues. Germline CDR1 reads MNHNY; CDR2 reads SVGAGI (reference sequence). CDR3 in DNA: TGTGCCAGCAACCCCGGGACAGGGAACGAAAAACTGTTTTTT. Translated, it gives CASNPGTGNEKLFF.

This chain connects TRBV28 to TRBJ2-5; D not certain. The germline gives CDR1 MDHEN, CDR2 SYDVKM. V lost 7 bases, J lost 4 bases, and 10 bases lay in between. The CDR3 consists of 12 residues. The CDR3 loop reads CASTQTPETQYF. The CDR3, as DNA: TGTGCCAGCACCCAAACCCCAGAGACCCAGTACTTC. Complete variable domain (other parts from reference TRBV28 and TRBJ2-5): DVKVTQSSRYLVKRTGEKVFLECVQDMDHENMFWYRQDPGLGLRLIYFSYDVKMKEKGDIPEGYSVSREKKERFSLILESASTNQTSMYLCASTQTPETQYFGPGTRLLVL.

Only one count was recorded for this clone. The rearrangement joins TRBV18 to TRBJ1-1; D is ambiguous. Trimming stripped 6 bases from V and 0 bases from J, with 8 bases between. The germline V gene has CDR1 KGHSH and CDR2 LQKENI. The CDR3 sequence is 13 residues long. CDR3 bases: TGTGCCAGCTCTTGGACCCTGAACACTGAAGCTTTCTTT. It is translated as CASSWTLNTEAFF. Variable domain in full (rest from reference TRBV18 and TRBJ1-1): NAGVMQNPRHLVRRRGQEARLRCSPMKGHSHVYWYRQLPEEGLKFMVYLQKENIIDESGMPKERFSAEFPKEGPSILRIQQVVRGDSAAYFCASSWTLNTEAFFGQGTRLTVV.

This clone was recorded only once. The chain is built from TRBV6-5 and TRBJ1-1, with 9 bases identical to TRBD1. The germline V gene encodes CDR1 MNHEY and CDR2 SVGAGI. This CDR3 contains 14 residues. V lost 7 bases and J lost 6; bases outside the gene matches: 9. The CDR3 here is CASTSTGGAAEAFF. In nucleotides, the CDR3 is TGTGCCAGCACCTCAACAGGGGGCGCGGCTGAAGCTTTCTTT.

This clone was seen a handful of times. The chain has TRBV6-1 and TRBJ2-7, with a weak D call TRBD1 (8 bases). This CDR3 has 12 amino acids. CDR1 MNHNS and CDR2 SASEGT come from the germline V gene. The ends were cut back, 5 bases at V and 11 bases at J, with 16 bases in the middle. The CDR3 DNA sequence: TGTGCCAGCAGTTTACAGGGGGGGATGAAGTACTTC. Translating it yields CASSLQGGMKYF.

The chain combines TRBV28 with TRBJ1-4; D is unresolved. The CDR3 runs to 13 residues. V dropped 9 bases and J dropped 8 bases, with 16 bases sitting between them. CDR1 and CDR2 (germline): MDHEN, SYDVKM. Written as DNA, the CDR3 is TGTGCCAGTTTTCCTGGGGTTGGGGAAAAACTGTTTTTT. Its protein product is CASFPGVGEKLFF.

The chain recombines TRBV2 with TRBJ2-7; TRBD2 matches 9 bases. V gave up 8 bases and J gave up 6 bases; unmatched junction bases: 14. The CDR3 spans 15 residues. In germline, CDR1 is SNHLY, CDR2 FYNNEI. CDR3: CASPRRAGGAPEQYF. Here the CDR3 DNA reads TGTGCCAGCCCCCGCCGAGCGGGAGGAGCGCCCGAGCAGTACTTC.

The chain uses TRBV5-1 and TRBJ1-4, with a possible D match to TRBD1 (6 bases). V lost 4 bases, J lost 4 bases, and 11 bases lay in between. Looked up from germline, CDR1 is SGHRS and CDR2 is YFSETQ. CDR3 length: 14 amino acids. The CDR3 loop is CASSPGQINEKLFF. As DNA, the CDR3 is TGCGCCAGCAGCCCGGGACAAATTAATGAAAAACTGTTTTTT. Looking up the rest from reference TRBV5-1 and TRBJ1-4 gives the full variable domain: KAGVTQTPRYLIKTRGQQVTLSCSPISGHRSVSWYQQTPGQGLQFLFEYFSETQRNKGNFPGRFSGRQFSNSRSEMNVSTLELGDSALYLCASSPGQINEKLFFGSGTQLSVL.

The CDR3 sequence is CASSHGRRIYEQYF. As DNA, the CDR3 is TGTGCCAGCAGTCACGGACGGCGTATCTACGAGCAGTACTTC. The rearrangement joins TRBV27 to TRBJ2-7; D gene ambiguous. The CDR3 consists of 14 residues. Germline loops: CDR1 MNHEY, CDR2 SMNVEV (reference sequence). Trimming removed 5 bases from V and 3 bases from J, with 14 bases in between.

Only one count was recorded for this clone. The chain employs TRBV28 and TRBJ1-5; D ambiguous. V was cut by 6 bases and J by 2 bases, with 14 bases left in between. There are 15 residues in the CDR3. Germline assignment: CDR1 MDHEN and CDR2 SYDVKM. The CDR3 region is CASRPLSLGNQPQHF. The CDR3 nucleotides are TGTGCCAGCAGACCACTATCACTGGGCAATCAGCCCCAGCATTTT. Drawing the rest from reference TRBV28 and TRBJ1-5, the complete variable domain is DVKVTQSSRYLVKRTGEKVFLECVQDMDHENMFWYRQDPGLGLRLIYFSYDVKMKEKGDIPEGYSVSREKKERFSLILESASTNQTSMYLCASRPLSLGNQPQHFGDGTRLSIL.

V and J are TRBV9 and TRBJ2-5, with 9 bases fitting TRBD1. J was trimmed by 5 bases and V by 4 bases; bases with no gene match: 12. From germline, CDR1 is SGDLS and CDR2 YYNGEE. The CDR3 consists of 16 residues. Here the CDR3 reads CASSPRTGDSVETQYF. The DNA of the CDR3 is TGTGCCAGCAGCCCCCGGACAGGGGATAGTGTGGAGACCCAGTACTTC.